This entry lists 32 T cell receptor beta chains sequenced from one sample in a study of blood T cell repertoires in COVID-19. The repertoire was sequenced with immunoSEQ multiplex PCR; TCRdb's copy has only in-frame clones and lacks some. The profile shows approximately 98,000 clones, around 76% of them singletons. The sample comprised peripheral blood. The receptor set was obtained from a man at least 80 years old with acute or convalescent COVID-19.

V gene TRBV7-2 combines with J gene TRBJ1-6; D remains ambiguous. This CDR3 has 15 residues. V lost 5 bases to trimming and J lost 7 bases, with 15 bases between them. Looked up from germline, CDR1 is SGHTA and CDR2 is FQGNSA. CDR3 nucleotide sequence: TGTGCCAGCAGCCCACGAGCGGATCCGAATTCACCCCTCCACTTT. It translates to CASSPRADPNSPLHF.

CDR3 in DNA: TGCGCCAGCAGCCAAAGAAGACAGGGAGGTGAGCAGTTCTTC. Translated: CASSQRRQGGEQFF. V and J are TRBV4-3 and TRBJ2-1; the D gene is possibly TRBD1 (7 bases). Trimming took 2 bases from V and 9 from J, leaving 14 bases between them. CDR1 and CDR2 from the germline V gene are LGHNA and YSLEER. The CDR3 runs to 14 residues.

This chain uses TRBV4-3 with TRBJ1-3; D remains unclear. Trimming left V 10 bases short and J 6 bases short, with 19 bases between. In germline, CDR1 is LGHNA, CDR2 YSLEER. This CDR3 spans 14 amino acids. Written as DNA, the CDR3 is TGCGCCACCCCCCGGGGTAGGATGGCAAACACCATATATTTT. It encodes CATPRGRMANTIYF.

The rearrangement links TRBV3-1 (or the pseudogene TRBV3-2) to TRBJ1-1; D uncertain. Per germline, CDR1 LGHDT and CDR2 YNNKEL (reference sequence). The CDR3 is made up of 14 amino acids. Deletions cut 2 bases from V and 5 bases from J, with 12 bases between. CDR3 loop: CASSQTQPGTEAFF. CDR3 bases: TGTGCCAGCAGCCAAACACAACCCGGGACTGAAGCTTTCTTT.

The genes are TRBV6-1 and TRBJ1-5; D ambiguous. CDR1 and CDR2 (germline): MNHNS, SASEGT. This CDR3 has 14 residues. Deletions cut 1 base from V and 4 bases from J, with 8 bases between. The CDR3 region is CASSEVSVNQPQHF. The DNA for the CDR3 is TGTGCCAGCAGTGAAGTGTCAGTAAATCAGCCCCAGCATTTT.

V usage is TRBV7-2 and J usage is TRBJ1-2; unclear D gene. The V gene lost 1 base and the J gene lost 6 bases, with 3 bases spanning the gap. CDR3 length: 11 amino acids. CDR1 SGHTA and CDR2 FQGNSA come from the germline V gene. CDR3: CASSLGHGYTF. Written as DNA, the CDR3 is TGTGCCAGCAGCTTAGGGCATGGCTACACCTTC.

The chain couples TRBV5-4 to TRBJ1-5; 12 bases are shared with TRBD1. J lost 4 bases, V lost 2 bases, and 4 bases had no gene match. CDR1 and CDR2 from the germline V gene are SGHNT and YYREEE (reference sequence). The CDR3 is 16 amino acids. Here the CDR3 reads CASSFGDRGPNQPQHF. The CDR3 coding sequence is TGTGCCAGCAGCTTCGGGGACAGGGGGCCGAATCAGCCCCAGCATTTT.

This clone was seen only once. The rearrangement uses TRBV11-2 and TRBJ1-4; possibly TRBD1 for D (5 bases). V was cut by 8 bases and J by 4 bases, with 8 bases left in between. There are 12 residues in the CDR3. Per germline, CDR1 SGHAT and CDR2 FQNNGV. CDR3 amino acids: CASRGFNEKLFF. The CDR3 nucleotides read TGTGCCAGCCGGGGGTTTAATGAAAAACTGTTTTTT.

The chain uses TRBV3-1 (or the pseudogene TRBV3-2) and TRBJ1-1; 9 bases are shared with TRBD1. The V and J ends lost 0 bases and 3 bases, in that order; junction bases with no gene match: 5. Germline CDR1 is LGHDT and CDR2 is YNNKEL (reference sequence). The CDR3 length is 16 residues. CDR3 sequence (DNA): TGTGCCAGCAGCCAAGAATCAAGGACAGGGGACACTGAAGCTTTCTTT. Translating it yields CASSQESRTGDTEAFF.

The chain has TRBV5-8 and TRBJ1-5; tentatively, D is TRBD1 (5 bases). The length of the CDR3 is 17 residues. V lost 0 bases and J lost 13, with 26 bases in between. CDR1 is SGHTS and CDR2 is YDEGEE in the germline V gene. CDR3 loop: CASSLEFRDSISRSQHF. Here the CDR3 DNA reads TGTGCCAGCAGCTTGGAATTTCGCGACAGCATATCACGCTCGCAGCATTTT.

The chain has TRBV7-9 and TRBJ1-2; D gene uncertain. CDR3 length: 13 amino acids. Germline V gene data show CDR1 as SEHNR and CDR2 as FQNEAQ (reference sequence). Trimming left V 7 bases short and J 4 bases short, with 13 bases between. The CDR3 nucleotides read TGTGCCAGCACATCCCGAATGGCCTATGGCTACACCTTC. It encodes CASTSRMAYGYTF.

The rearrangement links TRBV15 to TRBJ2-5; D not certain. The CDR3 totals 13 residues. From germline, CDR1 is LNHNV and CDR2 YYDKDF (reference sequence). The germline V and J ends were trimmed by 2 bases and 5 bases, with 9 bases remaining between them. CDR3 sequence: CATSRQTRETQYF. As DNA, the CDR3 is TGTGCCACCAGCAGACAGACGAGGGAGACCCAGTACTTC.

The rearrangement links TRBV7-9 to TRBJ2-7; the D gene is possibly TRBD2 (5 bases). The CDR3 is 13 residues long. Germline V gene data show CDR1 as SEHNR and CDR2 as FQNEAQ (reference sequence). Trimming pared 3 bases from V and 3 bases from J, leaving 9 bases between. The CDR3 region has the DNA TGTGCCAGCAGCTTCGGGGAGAGCTACGAGCAGTACTTC. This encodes CASSFGESYEQYF.

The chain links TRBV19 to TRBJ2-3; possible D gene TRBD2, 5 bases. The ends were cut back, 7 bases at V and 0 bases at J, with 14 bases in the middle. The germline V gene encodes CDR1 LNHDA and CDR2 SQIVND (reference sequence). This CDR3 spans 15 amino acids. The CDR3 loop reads CASTPHSGSTDTQYF. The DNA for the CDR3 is TGTGCCAGTACACCGCACAGCGGTAGCACAGATACGCAGTATTTT.

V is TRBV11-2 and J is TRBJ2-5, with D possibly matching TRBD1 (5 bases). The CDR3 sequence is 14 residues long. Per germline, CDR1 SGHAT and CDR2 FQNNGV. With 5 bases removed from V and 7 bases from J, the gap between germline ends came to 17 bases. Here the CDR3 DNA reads TGTGCCAGCAGCCCCCAGGGAAACTCTGGGACCCAGTACTTC. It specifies CASSPQGNSGTQYF.

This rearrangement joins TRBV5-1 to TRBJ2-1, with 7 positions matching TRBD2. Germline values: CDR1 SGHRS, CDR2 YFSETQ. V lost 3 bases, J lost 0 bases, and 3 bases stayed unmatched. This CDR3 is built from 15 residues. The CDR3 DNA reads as TGCGCCAGCAGCTCTGCTAGCGGCTCCTACAATGAGCAGTTCTTC. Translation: CASSSASGSYNEQFF.

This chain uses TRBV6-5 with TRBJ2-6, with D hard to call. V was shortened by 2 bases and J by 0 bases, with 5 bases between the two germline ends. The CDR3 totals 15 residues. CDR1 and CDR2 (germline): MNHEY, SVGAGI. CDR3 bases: TGTGCCAGCAGTTACCGTCCCTCTGGGGCCAACGTCCTGACTTTC. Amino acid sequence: CASSYRPSGANVLTF.

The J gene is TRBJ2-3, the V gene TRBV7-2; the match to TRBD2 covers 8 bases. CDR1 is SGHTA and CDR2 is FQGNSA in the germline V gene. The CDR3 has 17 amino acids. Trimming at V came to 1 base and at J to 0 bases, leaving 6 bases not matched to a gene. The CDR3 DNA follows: TGTGCCAGCAGCTTAGAGTCGCTAGCGGGTAGCACAGATACGCAGTATTTT. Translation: CASSLESLAGSTDTQYF.

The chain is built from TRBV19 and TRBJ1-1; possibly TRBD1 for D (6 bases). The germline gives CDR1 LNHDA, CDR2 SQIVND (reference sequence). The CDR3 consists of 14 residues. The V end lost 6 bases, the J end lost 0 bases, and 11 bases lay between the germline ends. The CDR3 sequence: CASSVTGMNTEAFF. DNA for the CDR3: TGTGCCAGTAGCGTGACAGGAATGAACACTGAAGCTTTCTTT.

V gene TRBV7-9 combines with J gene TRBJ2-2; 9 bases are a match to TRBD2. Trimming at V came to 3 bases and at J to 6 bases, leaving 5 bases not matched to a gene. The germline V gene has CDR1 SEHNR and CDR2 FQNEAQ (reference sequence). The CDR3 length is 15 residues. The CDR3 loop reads CASSFIAGVAGELFF. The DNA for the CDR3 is TGTGCCAGCAGCTTTATAGCGGGAGTCGCCGGGGAGCTGTTTTTT.

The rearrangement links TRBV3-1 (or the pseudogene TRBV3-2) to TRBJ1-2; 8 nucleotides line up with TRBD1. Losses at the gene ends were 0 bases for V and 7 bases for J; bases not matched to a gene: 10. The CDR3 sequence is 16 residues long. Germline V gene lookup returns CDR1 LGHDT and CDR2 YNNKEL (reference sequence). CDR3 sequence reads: CASSQDLQGGLGGYTF. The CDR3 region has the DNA TGTGCCAGCAGCCAAGACCTACAGGGGGGCCTGGGTGGCTACACCTTC.

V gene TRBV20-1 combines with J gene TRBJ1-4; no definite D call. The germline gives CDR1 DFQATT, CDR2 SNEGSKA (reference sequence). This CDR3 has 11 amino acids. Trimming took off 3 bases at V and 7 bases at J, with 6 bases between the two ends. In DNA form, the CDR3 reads TGCAGTGCTAGTCAGGTTGAAAAACTGTTTTTT. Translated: CSASQVEKLFF.

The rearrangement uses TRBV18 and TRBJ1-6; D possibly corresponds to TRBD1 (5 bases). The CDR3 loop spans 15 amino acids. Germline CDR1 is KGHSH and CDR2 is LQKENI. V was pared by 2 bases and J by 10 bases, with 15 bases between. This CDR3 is CASSPRQGRGSPLHF. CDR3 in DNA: TGTGCCAGCTCACCAAGGCAAGGAAGGGGCTCACCCCTCCACTTT.

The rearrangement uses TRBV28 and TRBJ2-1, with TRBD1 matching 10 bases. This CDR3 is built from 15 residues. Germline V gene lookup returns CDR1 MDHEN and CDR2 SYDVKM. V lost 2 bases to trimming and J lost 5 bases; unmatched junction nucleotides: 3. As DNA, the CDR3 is TGTGCCAGCAGTTTAGGTGGGACAGGGGACAATGAGCAGTTCTTC. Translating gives CASSLGGTGDNEQFF.

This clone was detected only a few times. The CDR3 region is CASIAGMDSPLHF. Here the CDR3 DNA reads TGTGCCAGCATTGCAGGGATGGATTCACCCCTCCACTTT. The chain employs TRBV28 and TRBJ1-6; tentative D call: TRBD1 (5 bases). Trimming took off 7 bases at V and 8 bases at J, with 12 bases between the two ends. Per germline, CDR1 MDHEN and CDR2 SYDVKM. This CDR3 is 13 amino acids long.

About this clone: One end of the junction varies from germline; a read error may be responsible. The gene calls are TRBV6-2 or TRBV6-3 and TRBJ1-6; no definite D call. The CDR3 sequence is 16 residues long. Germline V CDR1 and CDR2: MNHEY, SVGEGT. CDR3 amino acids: CAGSYLGGYAGSPLHF. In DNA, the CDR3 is TGTGCCGGCAGTTACTTGGGAGGCTACGCAGGCTCACCCCTCCACTTT.

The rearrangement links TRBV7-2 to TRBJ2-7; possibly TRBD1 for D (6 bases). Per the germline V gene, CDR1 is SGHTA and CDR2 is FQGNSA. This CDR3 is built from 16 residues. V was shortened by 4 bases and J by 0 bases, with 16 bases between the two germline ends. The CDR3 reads CASSSGTGILSYEQYF. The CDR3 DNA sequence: TGTGCCAGCAGCTCTGGTACAGGGATACTCTCCTACGAGCAGTACTTC.

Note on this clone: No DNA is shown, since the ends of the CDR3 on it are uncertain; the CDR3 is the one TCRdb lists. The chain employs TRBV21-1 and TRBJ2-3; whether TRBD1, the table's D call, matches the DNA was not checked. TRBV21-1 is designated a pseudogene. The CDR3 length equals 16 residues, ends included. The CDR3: CASTPRVGQGADTQYF.

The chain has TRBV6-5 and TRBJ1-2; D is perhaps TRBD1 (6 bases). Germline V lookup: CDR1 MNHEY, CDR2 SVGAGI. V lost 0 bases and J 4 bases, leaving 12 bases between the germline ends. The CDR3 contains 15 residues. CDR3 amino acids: CASSYSRQGTYGYTF. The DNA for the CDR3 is TGTGCCAGCAGTTACTCGAGGCAGGGGACCTATGGCTACACCTTC.

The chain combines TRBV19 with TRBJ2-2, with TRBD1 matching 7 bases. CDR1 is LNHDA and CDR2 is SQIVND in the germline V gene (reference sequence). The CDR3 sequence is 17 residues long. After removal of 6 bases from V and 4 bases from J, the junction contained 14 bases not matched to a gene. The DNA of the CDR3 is TGTGCCAGTAGGGATTGGGCGAACAGGGGCGGCACCGGGGAGCTGTTTTTT. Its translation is CASRDWANRGGTGELFF.

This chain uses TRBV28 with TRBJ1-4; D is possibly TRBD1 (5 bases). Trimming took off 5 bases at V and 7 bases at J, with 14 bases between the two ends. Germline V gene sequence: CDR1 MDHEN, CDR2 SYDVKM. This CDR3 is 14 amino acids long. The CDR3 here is CASSQGGGREKLFF. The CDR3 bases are TGTGCCAGCAGTCAGGGCGGTGGGCGTGAAAAACTGTTTTTT.

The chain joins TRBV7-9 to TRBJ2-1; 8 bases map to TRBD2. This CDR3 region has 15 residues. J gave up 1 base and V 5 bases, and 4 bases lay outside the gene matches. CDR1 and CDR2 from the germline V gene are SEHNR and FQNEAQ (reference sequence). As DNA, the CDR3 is TGTGCCAGCAGCCGAACTAGCGGATCCTACAATGAGCAGTTCTTC. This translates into CASSRTSGSYNEQFF. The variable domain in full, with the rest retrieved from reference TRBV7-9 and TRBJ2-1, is DTGVSQNPRHKITKRGQNVTFRCDPISEHNRLYWYRQTLGQGPEFLTYFQNEAQLEKSRLLSDRFSAERPKGSFSTLEIQRTEQGDSAMYLCASSRTSGSYNEQFFGPGTRLTVL.